Listed here is a single TCR beta chain. The target antigen is unknown. Expressed TCRB transcripts were sequenced, since all the RNA that had been isolated was reverse transcribed. Sequencing used immunoSEQ multiplex PCR; TCRdb keeps in-frame clones, though not all of them. Among around 690,000 clones, around 12% were seen once, and the ten largest hold about 0.11%. The sample comes from a study of beta chain features in type 1 diabetes. Overall study: Cell yields, gender and age were comparable in patients and healthy donors.

The CDR3 has 15 amino acids. V lost 6 bases and J lost 6, with 20 bases in between. Germline V gives CDR1 MGHDK, CDR2 SYGVNS. Points from the study as a whole: The naive, central memory and Treg TCRB repertoires of patients appeared to be more similar to one another than those of healthy donors. For Type 1 diabetes patients, all four CD4+ subsets carried TCRB CDR3s that were moderately but significantly shorter. Cells with high TCR expression could be over-represented by cDNA sequencing.

This sequence was found in a man aged 25 to 40 with type 1 diabetes. The rearrangement uses TRBV25-1 and TRBJ1-1; maybe TRBD1 (5 bases). The sample was naive CD4+ T cells from blood. The DNA of the CDR3 is TGTGCCAGCAGCCACCCCGGGGGTTCATGGGCTGAAGCTTTCTTT. It codes for CASSHPGGSWAEAFF.